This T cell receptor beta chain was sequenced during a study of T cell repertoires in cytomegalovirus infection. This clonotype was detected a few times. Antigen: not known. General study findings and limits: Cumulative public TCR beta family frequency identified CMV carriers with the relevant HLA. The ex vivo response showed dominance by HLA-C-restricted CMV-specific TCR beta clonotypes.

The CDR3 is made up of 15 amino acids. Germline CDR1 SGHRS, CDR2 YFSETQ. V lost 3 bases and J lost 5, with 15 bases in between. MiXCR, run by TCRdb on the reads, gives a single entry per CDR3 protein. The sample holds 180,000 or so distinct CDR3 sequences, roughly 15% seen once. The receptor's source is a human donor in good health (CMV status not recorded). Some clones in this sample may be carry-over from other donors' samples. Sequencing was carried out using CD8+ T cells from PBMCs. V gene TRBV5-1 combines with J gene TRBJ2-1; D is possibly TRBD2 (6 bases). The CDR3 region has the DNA TGCGCCAGCAGCTCTACAGCGGGTGTTGACAATGAGCAGTTCTTC. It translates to CASSSTAGVDNEQFF.